This TCR beta chain is drawn from a study of regulatory T cells in long-lasting Graves disease. Construction of the TCR beta libraries employed iRepertoire HTBI primers in conjunction with Arm-PCR of CDR3 regions. TCRdb itself ran the multiplex PCR reads through MiXCR, one entry per CDR3 protein. The sample lists roughly 530,000 distinct CDR3 sequences, 16% occurring once. This clonotype was detected only a few times. As for time point: newly diagnosed GD, antithyroid drugs for less than 3 months. PBMC-extracted RNA yielded the TCR library. Germline trimming cut 4 bases from V and 8 bases from J; bases unmatched to any gene: 7. The length of the CDR3 is 13 residues. CDR1 is LGHDT and CDR2 is YNNKEL in the germline V gene (reference sequence). These data are also associated with another study on T cells in Graves' hyperthyroidism and ophthalmopathy. From that second work: Diagnostic decisions used clinical symptoms, serum thyroxine and TRAb, thyroid ultrasound and orbital computed tomography.

V gene TRBV3-1 combines with J gene TRBJ1-2; 7 bases are shared with TRBD1. This TCR was recovered from a middle-aged woman with Graves disease. The sample was peripheral blood mononuclear cells (PBMCs), taken at new diagnosis, from a patient treated with antithyroid drugs. CDR3 protein: CASSRTGVEGYTF. The CDR3 DNA reads TGTGCCAGCAGCCGAACAGGGGTGGAAGGCTACACCTTC.